A selection of T cell receptor beta chains follows, all from one sample in a study of metastatic and nonmetastatic thyroid tumors. TCRdb re-analyzed the PCR reads using MiXCR. The sample includes approximately 25,000 clones, around 26% of them seen just once. The material sequenced was blood. The source of these receptors is a male donor with papillary thyroid cancer or a benign thyroid nodule (not recorded which). Some clones in this sample may be carry-over from other donors' samples. Both conserved end residues are part of each CDR3. Each record gives: V gene, CDR3 length, D gene, J gene, clone size, CDR3 protein, CDR3 DNA. A D gene is named only where the DNA matches it firmly. Part of the rows lack a size; the others show once, few, many or a class for expanded clones.

TRBV30,13,-,TRBJ2-7,medium-sized,CAWAAQAGYEQYF,TGTGCCTGGGCCGCGCAGGCGGGGTACGAGCAGTACTTC
TRBV6-1,16,-,TRBJ2-2,-,CASTPSSVCFTGELFF,TGTGCCAGCACCCCCTCAAGCGTGTGTTTCACCGGGGAGCTGTTTTTT
TRBV15,16,TRBD1,TRBJ2-7,-,CVTSRDRRDSTYEQYF,TGTGTCACCAGCAGAGATCGTAGGGACAGTACCTACGAGCAGTACTTT
TRBV5-8,15,-,TRBJ2-3,many,CASSLELGVPDTQYF,TGTGCCAGCAGCTTGGAGTTGGGAGTCCCAGATACGCAGTATTTT
TRBV11-3,14,TRBD2,TRBJ2-5,many,CASSRTGGEETQYF,TGTGCCAGCAGCCGAACCGGGGGGGAAGAGACCCAGTACTTC
TRBV6-1,15,-,TRBJ1-5,few,CASSEDRSINQPQHF,TGTGCCAGCAGTGAAGACAGGTCTATCAATCAGCCCCAGCATTTT
TRBV5-1,15,-,TRBJ2-2,many,CASSSGLPGTGELFF,TGCGCCAGCAGCTCGGGACTCCCGGGCACCGGGGAGCTGTTTTTT
TRBV6-1,13,TRBD1,TRBJ2-7,few,CASSVDRAYEQYF,TGTGCCAGCAGTGTGGACAGGGCCTACGAGCAGTACTTC
TRBV3-1,11,-,TRBJ1-2,many,CASSSGRGYTF,TGTGCCAGCAGCTCGGGACGCGGCTACACCTTC
TRBV7-2,14,-,TRBJ1-1,few,CASSFMGVGTEAFF,TGTGCCAGCAGCTTCATGGGGGTAGGCACTGAAGCTTTCTTT
TRBV6-1,15,-,TRBJ1-2,few,CASSENRNSNYGYTF,TGTGCCAGCAGTGAAAACCGAAACTCTAACTATGGCTACACCTTC
TRBV24-1,16,TRBD1,TRBJ2-5,many,CATSDTSGTAAGTQYF,TGTGCCACCAGTGATACGTCCGGGACAGCAGCTGGGACCCAGTACTTC
TRBV27,16,-,TRBJ1-1,many,CASSFSGPPGDTEAFF,TGTGCCAGCAGTTTCTCCGGGCCTCCGGGGGACACTGAAGCTTTCTTT
TRBV20-1,14,-,TRBJ1-4,many,CSARKDGLGEKLFF,TGCAGTGCTAGAAAGGACGGCCTGGGTGAAAAACTGTTTTTT
TRBV30,12,-,TRBJ2-7,-,CAWSPSLYEQYF,TGTGCCTGGAGTCCGAGCTTGTACGAGCAGTACTTC
TRBV9,13,TRBD1,TRBJ2-7,-,CASRLDRVYEQYF,TGTGCCAGCCGGTTGGACAGGGTCTACGAGCAGTACTTC
TRBV6-1,14,-,TRBJ2-3,-,CASSEGQEAIAQYF,TGTGCCAGCAGTGAGGGCCAAGAGGCGATTGCGCAGTATTTT
TRBV12-3/TRBV12-4,14,TRBD2,TRBJ2-5,few,CASSRKGEGETQYF,TGTGCCAGCAGCAGAAAAGGGGAGGGAGAGACCCAGTACTTT
TRBV11-3,12,-,TRBJ1-2,medium-sized,CASSLGQGGYTF,TGTGCCAGCAGCTTAGGGCAGGGTGGCTACACCTTC
TRBV20-1,10,-,TRBJ2-1,-,CSASDYEQFF,TGCAGTGCTAGCGACTATGAGCAGTTCTTC
TRBV11-1,12,-,TRBJ2-5,-,CASSLDFGTQYF,TGTGCCAGCAGCTTGGACTTCGGGACACAGTACTTC
TRBV9,14,TRBD1,TRBJ2-3,once,CASSPGQGGDTQYF,TGTGCCAGCAGCCCCGGACAGGGAGGAGATACGCAGTATTTT